These 14 T cell receptor beta chains share one sample of origin, sequenced in a study of control samples from healthy donors and cancer patients. Method: immunoSEQ multiplex PCR; TCRdb's copy keeps in-frame clones and lacks some. The sample holds about 51,000 clones, about 80% seen once. Material: blood. These receptors were taken from a man aged 65-85 years in good health.

J is TRBJ2-5 and V is TRBV2; D might be TRBD2 (5 bases). Trimming removed 5 bases from V and 5 bases from J, with 15 bases in between. The CDR3 extends over 14 amino acids. In germline, CDR1 is SNHLY, CDR2 FYNNEI. The DNA for the CDR3 is TGTGCCAGCAGTCCCAGAGCTAGCATTGAGACCCAGTACTTC. Residues: CASSPRASIETQYF.

The chain has TRBV29-1 and TRBJ1-1; a weak D match, TRBD1 (6 bases). V was shortened by 6 bases and J by 0 bases, with 17 bases between the two germline ends. This CDR3 comprises 15 residues. In germline, CDR1 is SQVTM, CDR2 ANQGSEA. The DNA for the CDR3 is TGCAGCGTCCGTCAGGACAGTTTAATGAACACTGAAGCTTTCTTT. Protein: CSVRQDSLMNTEAFF.

The rearrangement uses TRBV12-3 or TRBV12-4 and TRBJ2-1; TRBD2 might be the D (5 bases). The CDR3 sequence is 12 residues long. V lost 3 bases and J 11 bases, leaving 11 bases between the germline ends. The CDR3 reads CASSFDRGKQFF. The CDR3 coding sequence is TGTGCCAGCAGTTTCGACCGGGGTAAGCAGTTCTTC.

Only one count was recorded for this clone. This sequence joins TRBV9 and TRBJ2-3; 13 nucleotides align to TRBD2. CDR1 is SGDLS and CDR2 is YYNGEE in the germline V gene. The CDR3 runs to 14 residues. J lost 8 bases, V lost 2 bases, and 2 bases had no gene match. The CDR3 DNA sequence: TGTGCCAGCAGCGTGGGACTAGCGGGATCTACGCAGTATTTT. Encoded protein: CASSVGLAGSTQYF.

V and J are TRBV7-3 and TRBJ2-3, with TRBD2 matching 11 bases. Losses at the gene ends were 6 bases for V and 3 bases for J; bases not matched to a gene: 5. CDR3 length equals 15 residues. Germline V gene data show CDR1 as SGHTA and CDR2 as FQGTGA. The CDR3 reads CASRVGTSGTDTQYF. The DNA of the CDR3 is TGTGCCAGCAGGGTAGGGACTAGCGGAACAGATACGCAGTATTTT.

The chain carries TRBV10-3 and TRBJ2-5; no clear D gene. In germline, CDR1 is ENHRY, CDR2 SYGVKD. V lost 0 bases and J 3 bases, leaving 8 bases between the germline ends. The CDR3 consists of 14 residues. Written as DNA, the CDR3 is TGTGCCATCAGTGAGTCCGCGATGAAAGAGACCCAGTACTTC. Protein: CAISESAMKETQYF.

This chain uses TRBV5-8 with TRBJ1-5, with D possibly being TRBD1 (5 bases). Trimming left V 4 bases short and J 4 bases short, with 12 bases between. This CDR3 has 14 residues. In germline, CDR1 is SGHTS, CDR2 YDEGEE. The CDR3 reads CASSRGVGNQPQHF. Written as DNA, the CDR3 is TGTGCCAGCAGCCGAGGGGTGGGGAATCAGCCCCAGCATTTT.

This clone has more than one count but fewer than ten. V and J are TRBV6-1 and TRBJ1-1; D is perhaps TRBD1 (5 bases). CDR1 MNHNS and CDR2 SASEGT come from the germline V gene. V dropped 0 bases and J dropped 8 bases, with 10 bases sitting between them. The CDR3 runs 13 residues. The CDR3, as DNA: TGTGCCAGCAGTGAAGCGCGGGGGTACGAAGCTTTCTTT. It yields the protein CASSEARGYEAFF.

The chain joins TRBV7-9 to TRBJ2-3; TRBD1 matches 8 bases. Germline-derived CDR1 and CDR2 are SEHNR and FQNEAQ (reference sequence). V shed 4 bases and J 2 bases; nucleotides not matched to a gene: 8. The CDR3 totals 16 residues. DNA for the CDR3: TGTGCCAGCAGCTCCCGGACAGGGCACATCACAGATACGCAGTATTTT. This sequence encodes CASSSRTGHITDTQYF.

The chain is built from TRBV10-1 and TRBJ2-1; D uncertain. This CDR3 comprises 13 residues. Germline CDR1 and CDR2: WNHNN and SYGVQD (reference sequence). Deletions cut 4 bases from V and 11 bases from J, with 15 bases between. As DNA, the CDR3 is TGCGCCAGCAGTGGCCTCGAAGTTTTAAAGCAGTTCTTC. This sequence encodes CASSGLEVLKQFF.

This chain joins TRBV6-5 and TRBJ2-5; 8 bases agree with TRBD2. V lost 8 bases to trimming and J lost 2 bases; unmatched junction nucleotides: 4. The CDR3 loop spans 13 amino acids. CDR1 and CDR2 (germline): MNHEY, SVGAGI. CDR3 nucleotides: TGTGCCAGCGATAGCGGGGCACAAGAGACCCAGTACTTC. Its protein is CASDSGAQETQYF.

Remarks on this clone: One junction end does not reproduce the germline sequence, and a read error may be involved. V and J are TRBV2 and TRBJ2-2; a possible D gene is TRBD1 (6 bases). CDR1 and CDR2 from the germline V gene are SNHLY and FYNNEI. There are 15 residues in the CDR3. The CDR3 nucleotides read TGTGCCAGCAGTGAGGACGGGGATGGGGGCGGGCAGCTGTTTTTT. This encodes CASSEDGDGGGQLFF.

The chain carries TRBV10-1 and TRBJ1-5; D gene unclear. V lost 6 bases to trimming and J lost 7 bases, with 13 bases between them. The V gene's germline CDR1 is WNHNN and CDR2 SYGVQD (reference sequence). The CDR3 is 13 residues long. The CDR3 DNA reads TGCGCCAGCAGAACCGGAGAGGAACAGCCCCAGCATTTT. Translating gives CASRTGEEQPQHF.

The chain is built from TRBV5-5 and TRBJ2-2; 15 positions match TRBD2. With 4 bases clipped from V and 5 bases from J, the junction kept 3 bases outside the gene matches. The CDR3 consists of 16 residues. Germline CDR1 SGHKS, CDR2 YYEKEE (reference sequence). The CDR3 region has the DNA TGTGCCAGCAGCACCGGGACTAGCGGGAGGACCGGGGAGCTGTTTTTT. The encoded protein is CASSTGTSGRTGELFF. The full variable domain, its missing parts supplied by reference TRBV5-5 and TRBJ2-2, is DAGVTQSPTHLIKTRGQQVTLRCSPISGHKSVSWYQQVLGQGPQFIFQYYEKEERGRGNFPDRFSARQFPNYSSELNVNALLLGDSALYLCASSTGTSGRTGELFFGEGSRLTVL.